Listed below are T cell receptor beta chains from one sample, sequenced in a study of vaccination effects on CD4 cells after COVID-19. Sequencing was performed with immunoSEQ multiplex PCR; in TCRdb, only in-frame clones are kept and a portion is missing. The sample consists of tens of thousands of clones, approximately 71% of them appearing once. Their antigens remain unidentified. The material sequenced was CD4+ T cells from PBMCs cultured without peptide, taken before COVID-19 vaccination. These TCRs come from a human donor who received a COVID-19 vaccine. CDR3s include the opening cysteine and the closing phenylalanine or tryptophan. Each record gives: clone size, J gene, D gene, V gene, CDR3 DNA, CDR3 protein. A D gene is named only where the DNA matches it firmly. The size entry is marked missing in some rows and otherwise reads once, few, many or a size class.

NA,TRBJ1-1,NA,TRBV7-9,TGTGCCAGCAGCTTTAATCAGGGGACGGCTGAAGCTTTCTTT,CASSFNQGTAEAFF
NA,TRBJ1-1,NA,TRBV6-5,TGTGCCAGCAGAAGGAGTGGACAGATGAACACTGAAGCTTTCTTT,CASRRSGQMNTEAFF
NA,TRBJ1-1,NA,TRBV7-9,TGTGCCAGCAAGACCGGGGGCCGTGAAGCTTTCTTT,CASKTGGREAFF
few,TRBJ1-2,TRBD1,TRBV4-1,TGCGCCAGCAGCCAGATACGACAGGGGGCTCACTATGGCTACACCTTC,CASSQIRQGAHYGYTF
NA,TRBJ1-1,NA,TRBV21-1,TGTGCCAGCAGCAAAGACCTCGAACGGATGGCCACTGAAGCTTTCTTT,CASSKDLERMATEAFF
few,TRBJ1-5,NA,TRBV28,TGTGCCAGCAGTTTGGGAAAGGGGGGATTAGGTCATCAGCCCCAGCATTTT,CASSLGKGGLGHQPQHF
NA,TRBJ1-6,TRBD1,TRBV6-5,TGTGCCAGCAGGCGTGACAGGGGTGGTAATTCACCCCTCCACTTT,CASRRDRGGNSPLHF
NA,TRBJ2-2,NA,TRBV24-1,TGTGCCACCAGTGATTACATCAGGGGAACCGGGGAGCTGTTTTTT,CATSDYIRGTGELFF
NA,TRBJ1-6,NA,TRBV5-1,TGCGCCAGCAGCTTGGACGGAGACGATTCACCCCTCCACTTT,CASSLDGDDSPLHF
NA,TRBJ1-1,NA,TRBV19,TGTGCCAGTAGTATTACAGTTCCGGGAGAAGCTTTCTTT,CASSITVPGEAFF
NA,TRBJ2-2,TRBD2,TRBV14,TGTGCCAGCAGCCCCCAACTAGCGACTGGGGAGCTGTTTTTT,CASSPQLATGELFF
NA,TRBJ1-4,NA,TRBV4-3,TGCGCCAGCAGCCAAGACGGGGGAAATAATGAAAAACTGTTTTTT,CASSQDGGNNEKLFF